This entry lists 10 T cell receptor beta chains sequenced from one sample in a study of CD8+ T cells in alopecia areata. Sequencing used cDNA as its template, made by extracting RNA and reverse transcribing it. Sequencing used immunoSEQ multiplex PCR; TCRdb keeps in-frame clones, though not all of them. The sample records 65,000 to 75,000 clones, about 45% being singletons. Here the sequenced sample was CD8+ T cells sorted from blood, taken at week 0. The receptors were gathered from a human donor with alopecia areata.

This clone was recorded a few times. This sequence joins TRBV29-1 and TRBJ2-1, with 7 bases matching TRBD1. The CDR3 totals 13 residues. Germline V gives CDR1 SQVTM, CDR2 ANQGSEA. The CDR3 DNA reads TGCGGGGATGGGGTGAGGGGGCACAATGAGCAGTTCTTC. It yields the protein CGDGVRGHNEQFF.

The chain is built from TRBV15 and TRBJ2-7; the D gene is possibly TRBD1 (5 bases). The CDR3 contains 15 residues. V dropped 1 base and J dropped 0 bases, with 10 bases sitting between them. From germline, CDR1 is LNHNV and CDR2 YYDKDF (reference sequence). CDR3 residues: CATSRVPTDSYEQYF. CDR3 in DNA: TGTGCCACCAGCAGAGTACCGACAGACTCCTACGAGCAGTACTTC.

CDR3 amino acids: CASSLRGPYEQYF. Here the CDR3 DNA reads TGTGCCAGCAGTCTTCGCGGGCCCTACGAGCAGTACTTC. This rearrangement joins TRBV27 to TRBJ2-7; a possible D gene is TRBD2 (5 bases). This CDR3 is built from 13 residues. CDR1 is MNHEY, CDR2 SMNVEV, per germline (reference sequence). V lost 5 bases and J 2 bases, leaving 10 bases between the germline ends.

The CDR3, as DNA: TGCAGCGCGATCAGGACTGAAGCTTTCTTT. Translated: CSAIRTEAFF. This chain uses TRBV29-1 with TRBJ1-1; D uncertain. V was trimmed by 7 bases and J by 5 bases, leaving 8 bases between them. Germline V gene lookup returns CDR1 SQVTM and CDR2 ANQGSEA. The CDR3 contains 10 residues.

V is TRBV7-9 and J is TRBJ2-5; 8 bases map to TRBD2. The CDR3 covers 16 residues. Trimming at V came to 7 bases and at J to 3 bases, leaving 13 bases not matched to a gene. The V gene's germline CDR1 is SEHNR and CDR2 FQNEAQ (reference sequence). The CDR3 DNA reads TGTGCCAGCACCTTGCAGGGTAGCGGGGCTAAAGAGACCCAGTACTTC. Its protein is CASTLQGSGAKETQYF.

This clone was seen a handful of times. The CDR3: CSAGRLNTEAFF. The DNA of the CDR3 is TGCAGCGCAGGACGGCTGAACACTGAAGCTTTCTTT. This rearrangement joins TRBV29-1 to TRBJ1-1; no clear D. The ends were cut back, 7 bases at V and 0 bases at J, with 9 bases in the middle. The CDR3 is made up of 12 amino acids. The V gene's germline CDR1 is SQVTM and CDR2 ANQGSEA.

The V gene is TRBV27, the J gene TRBJ2-1; 7 bases map to TRBD1. V was pared by 2 bases and J by 9 bases, with 4 bases of the junction left unmatched. CDR1 and CDR2 from the germline V gene are MNHEY and SMNVEV (reference sequence). The CDR3 is made up of 13 amino acids. CDR3 nucleotide sequence: TGTGCCAGCAGTTTACAACAGGGGCCTGAGCAGTTCTTC. It specifies CASSLQQGPEQFF.

This clone was detected only a few times. V and J are TRBV29-1 and TRBJ1-1; TRBD1 might be the D (5 bases). Looked up from germline, CDR1 is SQVTM and CDR2 is ANQGSEA. The CDR3 spans 10 residues. V was pared by 7 bases and J by 11 bases, with 14 bases between. The chain's CDR3 is CSALDSFAFF. The CDR3 coding sequence is TGCAGCGCCCTAGACAGTTTCGCTTTCTTT.

This clone was seen more than once but under ten times. J is TRBJ2-1 and V is TRBV14; D is ambiguous. This CDR3 has 12 amino acids. V lost 1 base to trimming and J lost 6 bases, with 4 bases between them. Germline V gene data show CDR1 as SGHDN and CDR2 as FVKESK. CDR3 sequence reads: CASSQGINEQFF. CDR3 sequence (DNA): TGTGCCAGCAGCCAAGGTATCAATGAGCAGTTCTTC.

V is TRBV29-1 and J is TRBJ2-3; D is possibly TRBD2 (6 bases). The CDR3 length is 13 residues. Trimming took off 3 bases at V and 9 bases at J, with 16 bases between the two ends. Germline V gene sequence: CDR1 SQVTM, CDR2 ANQGSEA. CDR3 amino acids: CSVEDGGIGTQYF. As DNA, the CDR3 is TGCAGCGTTGAGGACGGGGGTATCGGGACGCAGTATTTT.